The 10 T cell receptor beta chains below all came from one sample that was sequenced in a study of blood T cell repertoires in COVID-19. Clones were sequenced by immunoSEQ multiplex PCR, and TCRdb holds only the in-frame ones, with some missing. Of around 40,000 clones in the sample, roughly 75% were seen once. Sequenced material: peripheral blood. These TCRs come from an elderly man with active or convalescent COVID-19.

This clone was detected ten times or more. The chain carries TRBV19 and TRBJ1-2; weak D call: TRBD1 (5 bases). V gave up 6 bases and J gave up 0 bases, with 11 bases separating them. Germline lookup yields CDR1 LNHDA and CDR2 SQIVND (reference sequence). This CDR3 comprises 14 residues. CDR3 sequence: CASRRQSANYGYTF. CDR3 sequence (DNA): TGTGCCAGTAGAAGACAGTCAGCTAACTATGGCTACACCTTC.

This clone was observed a single time. This rearrangement joins TRBV14 to TRBJ2-7, with 11 bases aligning to TRBD1. The CDR3 is 16 amino acids. The junction had 9 bases not matched to a gene; V was cut back by 3 bases and J by 5 bases. Germline V gene data show CDR1 as SGHDN and CDR2 as FVKESK. The CDR3 here is CASSQAPGQGVNEQYF. CDR3 nucleotide sequence: TGTGCCAGCAGCCAGGCGCCGGGACAGGGGGTCAACGAGCAGTACTTC.

This chain links TRBV27 with TRBJ1-5, with D possibly TRBD1 on 5 matching bases. The CDR3 consists of 16 residues. The V and J ends lost 3 bases and 0 bases respectively, with 12 bases between them. The germline V gene has CDR1 MNHEY and CDR2 SMNVEV (reference sequence). CDR3 nucleotide sequence: TGTGCCAGCAGTTTCGGAGGGACTAATAGCAATCAGCCCCAGCATTTT. Protein product: CASSFGGTNSNQPQHF.

The chain is built from TRBV5-1 and TRBJ2-7; 10 bases fit TRBD1. The V segment lost 4 bases and the J segment 1 base; nucleotides outside the gene matches: 5. Germline CDR1 and CDR2: SGHRS and YFSETQ. The CDR3 has 15 residues. CDR3 loop: CASSGDRGHSYEQYF. The CDR3 DNA sequence: TGCGCCAGCAGCGGAGACAGGGGGCATTCCTACGAGCAGTACTTC.

The chain combines TRBV4-1 with TRBJ1-5, with a tentative D call TRBD1 (5 bases). This CDR3 is built from 16 residues. Between the trimmed V and J ends, which lost 1 base and 1 base, there was a span of 11 bases. Germline-derived CDR1 and CDR2 are MGHRA and YSYEKL. The CDR3 coding sequence is TGCGCCAGCAGCCAAGGATGGGGGGGGAGCAATCAGCCCCAGCATTTT. Protein: CASSQGWGGSNQPQHF.

The chain carries TRBV5-5 and TRBJ1-2; D is perhaps TRBD1 (5 bases). The CDR3 contains 13 residues. Trimming removed 4 bases at V and 1 base at J, with 8 bases between. Germline V gene lookup returns CDR1 SGHKS and CDR2 YYEKEE (reference sequence). CDR3 loop: CASSPDSNYGYTF. As DNA, the CDR3 is TGTGCCAGCAGCCCCGACAGTAACTATGGCTACACCTTC.

As DNA, the CDR3 is TGTGCCAGCAGTAGGGCAAGGGGGAGAACCGGGGAGCTGTTTTTT. Protein: CASSRARGRTGELFF. The chain uses TRBV6-5 and TRBJ2-2; tentative D call: TRBD1 (6 bases). Germline values: CDR1 MNHEY, CDR2 SVGAGI. The ends were cut back, 5 bases at V and 5 bases at J, with 15 bases in the middle. The CDR3 is 15 amino acids.

This clone was observed once. The chain's CDR3 is CASSTGTDTSTDTQYF. Here the CDR3 DNA reads TGCGCCAGCAGCACTGGGACAGATACTAGCACAGATACGCAGTATTTT. V gene TRBV5-1 combines with J gene TRBJ2-3; TRBD1 matches 7 bases. Germline loops: CDR1 SGHRS, CDR2 YFSETQ. Trimming removed 4 bases from V and 0 bases from J; junction bases left unmatched: 8. The CDR3 loop spans 16 amino acids.

V and J are TRBV7-9 and TRBJ2-4; 11 bases match TRBD1. The CDR3 consists of 15 residues. Unmatched junction bases numbered 8, after V lost 5 bases and J lost 8 bases. Germline V gene sequence: CDR1 SEHNR, CDR2 FQNEAQ (reference sequence). The CDR3 coding sequence is TGTGCCAGCAGCCTGACTGGGACAGGGGGTGACATTCAGTACTTC. Its translation is CASSLTGTGGDIQYF. The entire variable domain, with the rest obtained from reference TRBV7-9 and TRBJ2-4, is as follows: DTGVSQNPRHKITKRGQNVTFRCDPISEHNRLYWYRQTLGQGPEFLTYFQNEAQLEKSRLLSDRFSAERPKGSFSTLEIQRTEQGDSAMYLCASSLTGTGGDIQYFGAGTRLSVL.

The rearrangement joins TRBV27 to TRBJ2-6; 7 positions match TRBD1. Germline V CDR1 and CDR2: MNHEY, SMNVEV (reference sequence). Trimming cost V 5 bases and J 2 bases; bases outside gene matches: 6. The CDR3 runs to 16 residues. This chain's CDR3 is CASSVRQGAGANVLTF. The CDR3, as DNA: TGTGCCAGCAGTGTACGACAGGGCGCTGGGGCCAACGTCCTGACTTTC.